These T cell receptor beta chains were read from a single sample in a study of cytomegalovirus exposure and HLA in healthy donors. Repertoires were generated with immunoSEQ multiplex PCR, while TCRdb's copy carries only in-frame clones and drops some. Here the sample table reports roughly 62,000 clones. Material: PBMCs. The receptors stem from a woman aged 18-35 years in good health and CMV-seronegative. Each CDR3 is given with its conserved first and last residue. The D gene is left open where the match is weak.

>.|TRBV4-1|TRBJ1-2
TGCGCCAGCAGCCAAGATGGGGCAGGGGAGCATGGCTACACCTTC
CASSQDGAGEHGYTF
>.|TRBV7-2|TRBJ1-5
TGTGCCAGCAGCTTAGGTCAGGATCAGCCCCAGCATTTT
CASSLGQDQPQHF
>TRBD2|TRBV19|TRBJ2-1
TGTGCCAGTAGTCTTACTAGCGTCGATGAGCAGTTCTTC
CASSLTSVDEQFF
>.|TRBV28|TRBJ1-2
TGTGCCAGCAGCCTACCAGGGACTAGCTATGGCTACACCTTC
CASSLPGTSYGYTF
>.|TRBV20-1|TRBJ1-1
TGCAGTGCAAACTACAGGGTGGAGGCTTTCTTT
CSANYRVEAFF
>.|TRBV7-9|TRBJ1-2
TGTGCCAGCAGCTTACAAGCGTTTGGCTACACCTTC
CASSLQAFGYTF
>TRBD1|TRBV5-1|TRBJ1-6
TGCGCCAGCTCCGGGACAGAAGATTCACCCCTACACTTT
CASSGTEDSPLHF
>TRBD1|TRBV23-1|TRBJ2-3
TGCGCCAGCAGTTACCGGGACAGCCTAGTAGATACGCAGTATTTT
CASSYRDSLVDTQYF
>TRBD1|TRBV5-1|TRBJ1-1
TGCGCCAGCAGCCAAGGACAGGGAATGAACACTGAAGCTTTCTTT
CASSQGQGMNTEAFF
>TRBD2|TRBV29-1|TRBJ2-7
TGCAGCGTGAGGACTAGCGACTACGAGCAGTACTTC
CSVRTSDYEQYF
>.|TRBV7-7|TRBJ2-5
TGTGCTAGCAGCTTAGCCCCACAAGAGACCCAGTACTTC
CASSLAPQETQYF
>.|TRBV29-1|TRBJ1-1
TGCAGCGTGACCTACAGAAAAGCTGAAGCTTTCTTT
CSVTYRKAEAFF
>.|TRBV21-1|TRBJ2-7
TGTGCCAGCCCCAGCCGCGGGGAGGGCTGGGACTACGAGCAGTACTTC
CASPSRGEGWDYEQYF
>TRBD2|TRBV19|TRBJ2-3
TGTGCCAGTAGTAGGCGGGGGGGGTCGGCAGATACGCAGTATTTT
CASSRRGGSADTQYF
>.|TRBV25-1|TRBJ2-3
TGTGCCAGCAGGGACAGATTCACAGATACGCAGTATTTT
CASRDRFTDTQYF
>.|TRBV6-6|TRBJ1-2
TGTGCCAGCAGTCCTCGGGTTGCTGGGGGCTACACCTTC
CASSPRVAGGYTF
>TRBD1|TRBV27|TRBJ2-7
TGTGCCAGTTCCGAGTTTGGACAGGGGTCCTACGAGCAGTACTTC
CASSEFGQGSYEQYF
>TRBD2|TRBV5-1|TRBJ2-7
TGCGCCAGCAGCAACCCGCCGGGACTAGCGACCTACGAGCAGTACTTC
CASSNPPGLATYEQYF
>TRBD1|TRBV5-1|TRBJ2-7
TGCGCCAGCAGCTGGACAGGGGGGGCCTACGAGCAGTACTTC
CASSWTGGAYEQYF
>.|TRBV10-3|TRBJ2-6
TGTGCCATCAACGTAGACTCTGGGGCCAACGTCCTGACTTTC
CAINVDSGANVLTF
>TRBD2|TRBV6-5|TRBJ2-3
TGTGCCAGCAGTTACTTAGCGGGACCAGATACGCAGTATTTT
CASSYLAGPDTQYF
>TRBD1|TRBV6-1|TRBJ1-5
TGTGCCAGCAGGATGACAGGGGGAATTTCAGCCCAGCATTTT
CASRMTGGISAQHF